This TCR beta chain was recorded in a study of shared clonotypes between healthy human individuals. Study-level background: Plates per donor: three CD4 naive, three CD4 memory, two CD8 naive, one CD8 memory.

Each cell subset's genomic DNA was divided evenly among several immunoSEQ plates. TCRdb's table, derived via immunoSEQ multiplex PCR, lists solely in-frame clones and lacks some. The sample records some 1,100,000 clones, roughly 74% being singletons. Regarding the study as a whole: It was expected that sequencing depth would affect clonotype sharing among donors. Represented diversity, genetic and exposure-history alike, was limited by few donors.

Worth noting for this clone: What it binds is not known.

The receptor was derived from a man in his late teens or twenties in good health. Some clones in this sample may be carry-over from other donors' samples. Source material: memory CD4+ T cells from PBMCs. Noted subset: CD45RA-negative fraction.

CDR3 in DNA: TGCGCCAGCAGCTTGGAAGGGGATTCTACCGGGGAGCTGTTTTTT. The encoded protein is CASSLEGDSTGELFF. V and J are TRBV5-1 and TRBJ2-2, with a weak D call TRBD1 (5 bases). Looked up from germline, CDR1 is SGHRS and CDR2 is YFSETQ. V was cut by 0 bases and J by 5 bases, with 11 bases left in between. The CDR3 sequence is 15 residues long.